This T cell receptor (beta chain) was profiled in a study of cytomegalovirus exposure and HLA in healthy donors (dated by TCRdb to 2017 to 2019). As for the study more broadly: According to an earlier analysis of a few hundred of the donors, 150 million to 200 million T cells yielded 117 million unique TCR beta sequences and around 280 Gb of sequence data. The number of donors typed differed by locus, with 629-630 for A, B, C, DRB1 and DQB1, approximately 500 for DQA1, over 600 for DPA1, and around 430 for DPB1. The later analysis used no new phenotypic data to find candidate immune exposures, relying instead on TCR beta sequences and their occurrence across donors. Four to six DR-DQ haplotypes were handled as single units for association and clustering, since linkage in the cohort was strong. Of the roughly 400 genotyped donors, roughly 85% fell in the genetic ancestry cluster associated with self-reported Caucasian donors. Besides the first cohort of about 730 subjects, a separate validation cohort made up of roughly 120 different subjects was used. Every discovery cohort repertoire had been produced on one sequencing platform. In a later analysis, previously published TCR beta repertoires from about 640 donors were re-analyzed and high-resolution HLA genotyping was added so that TCR occurrence patterns could be studied. To decide whether each TCR beta V gene segment behaved as functional or pseudogenic, an earlier analysis of several hundred of the donors relied on high-throughput TCR beta sequencing. Class I and class II HLA loci were covered by the typing at four-digit resolution. On average, approximately 250,000 unique TCR beta nucleotide sequences were sequenced per donor among about 400 genotyped donors of the cohort, with roughly a sixth of those sequences being non-productive. Roughly 300 gigabases of sequencing data and tens of millions of unique TCR sequences made up an early release that covered 500 to 700 HLA-typed donors. Donor age, sex, ethnicity and CMV serostatus were collected together with the repertoire data. The T cell repertoires of some 700 subjects were profiled by immunosequencing and related to cytomegalovirus serostatus. The study aimed to test whether cataloging public T cell receptors could reveal signatures of past pathogen exposure. A later genetic analysis used genome-wide SNP genotypes for about three fifths of the roughly 700 donors, treating that subset as a discovery cohort. The study combined high-throughput TCR immunosequencing, statistical association of individual TCRs with disease status, and machine learning to predict cytomegalovirus infection status. Beyond this particular receptor, the publication reports: In a later analysis, TCR association rates were found to vary across HLA loci, with the most associated TCRs seen for DRB1 alleles and the fewest for HLA-C alleles. In a later analysis, most CMV-associated TCR beta chains were found to appear HLA-restricted, with HLA associations seemingly driven largely by CMV exposure. Assigning TCR associations to individual alleles was difficult when HLA alleles, especially DR and DQ, strongly co-occurred. Correlated functional status among segregating V segments might reflect linkage disequilibrium, but an unknown experimental factor could not be ruled out. A later analysis reported that several top co-occurrence clusters appeared linked to parvovirus B19, influenza, CMV and Epstein-Barr virus. In a later analysis, HLA-associated TCR beta chains showed more clonal expansion and lower generation probabilities than non-associated chains that were equally common. A later genetic analysis reported fewer N-insertions in productive TCRs among donors in an Asian-associated ancestry cluster than the roughly 620-donor mean. Because the 87-base-pair reads could not distinguish some IMGT-functional V segments, including TRBV6-2 and TRBV6-3, those segments were excluded. An association between a missense DCLRE1C variant and V-gene and J-gene trimming of TCR beta chains was found in a later genetic analysis and replicated in an independent cohort. Over 15 rarely observed V segments, including chromosome 9 orphons, were excluded from the earlier analysis of about 600 of the donors because counts were too low. In the study, approximately 150 TCR beta chains were listed as associated with cytomegalovirus. A cluster of highly shared sequence variants was judged likely to be a technical artifact of the sequencing pipeline. In this cohort, only TCR beta chains were sequenced, and detectable features were limited by the absence of alpha or paired-chain data. For the cohort, immune exposure information was limited to CMV serostatus. In an earlier analysis of approximately 590 of the donors, most TCR beta V segments were observed in productive rearrangements about 90% or about 30% of the time, broadly matching IMGT annotations. The presence/absence analyses assumed that sequencing depth was roughly uniform across donors, and that assumption may not be true. A further reported finding was that TCR beta sequences accurately predicted the HLA-A and HLA-B alleles for most subjects in the first cohort. Because HLA typing was missing for some donors at each locus, association tests included only the typed subset. A later analysis associated about 16,000 TCR beta sequences with specific HLA alleles at a false discovery rate of 0.05. In both the original and validation cohorts, the classifier was reported to diagnose cytomegalovirus status with high specificity and sensitivity. Most TCR sequences were seen in very few donors, while some public TCRs were found in many individuals. In vitro tests confirmed that three of the cytomegalovirus-associated TCR beta chains recognize cytomegalovirus antigens. The authors suggested that the approach could potentially be extended to other disease states and immunological phenotypes.

In the case of this clone: Its antigen target is currently unknown. Base qualities are missing; no much larger clone stands one base away.

The germline V gene (reference sequence) sets CDR1 to LNHDA and CDR2 to SQIVND. V loses 10 bases of germline sequence and J loses 2 bases, and the interval between the two ends is 11 bases. The CDR3 measures 13 amino acids from cysteine to phenylalanine. Only the CDR3 DNA is retained, 39 bases long and in frame from the first base. In total, roughly 670 healthy bone marrow donors made up the cohort. All cohort members were sampled while nominally healthy, although unrecorded immune exposures were likely present. The donor was CMV seronegative and belonged to the group of roughly 330 seronegative cohort members. Each donor provided a peripheral blood sample, and peripheral blood mononuclear cells were used for TCR beta sequencing. Genomic DNA extraction from the blood cell samples was performed with the Qiagen DNeasy Blood Extraction Kit. Library method: the immunoSEQ multiplex PCR assay. For the multiplex PCR, a mixture combining 60 forward primers for TCR Vbeta segments and 13 reverse primers for TCR Jbeta segments was used. The CDR3 region of rearranged TCR beta genes was amplified from genomic DNA with a multiplex PCR assay. The Illumina HiSeq System was used to sequence the amplified TCR beta libraries as 87-base-pair reads. For the original study's pipeline: In a later analysis, around 80 million unique TCR beta chains were counted across the 500 to 850 repertoires, and some 10 million of these chains were shared by at least two donors. To remove PCR and sequencing errors, raw reads were error-corrected and collapsed into unique sequences using a nearest-neighbor algorithm that merged closely related sequences. V, D and J gene segments were assigned by aligning CDR3 sequences to IMGT reference sequences. For a sequence to be retained, a match of at least six nucleotides to both a V gene segment and a J gene segment was required. Rearrangements were classified as productive when the CDR3 lacked stop codons and remained in frame with V and J, and all other rearrangements were classified as non-productive. CDR3 was defined according to IMGT convention as the region running from the second conserved V-encoded cysteine to the conserved J-encoded phenylalanine. In an earlier analysis of more than 550 of the donors, sequences lacking an unambiguous match to a single V gene segment were excluded. In an earlier analysis of approximately 590 of the donors, V segments were called functional above 56.7% productive rearrangements and were called segregating when the between-donor standard deviation exceeded 5%. To diagnose cytomegalovirus status from the catalog of TCR beta chain sequences, a statistical classification framework was built. A later analysis assigned V and J genes by comparing TCR nucleotide sequences with IMGT/GENE-DB human TR gene sequences. In a later analysis, CDR3 sequences and most-parsimonious VDJ recombination scenarios were assigned using the TCRdist pipeline. In a later analysis, each TCR beta chain was defined by its CDR3 amino acid sequence together with its V-gene family, and reads without a unique V-gene family were excluded. A later analysis removed 550 to 700 highly shared, low-generation-probability nucleotide sequences to deal with suspected cross-contamination and a sequencing artifact. In a later analysis, a clonal expansion index for each public chain was calculated from normalized within-repertoire ranks of inferred template counts. In a later analysis, generation probabilities were computed with a VDJ recombination model fitted to out-of-frame rearrangements, and the resulting probabilities were checked against IGoR. In a later analysis, TCR-TCR, TCR-HLA and TCR-CMV co-occurrence was scored with hypergeometric tests, and a repertoire-size bias correction was applied to TCR pairs. To estimate false discovery rates, a later analysis permuted the HLA or CMV assignments 20 times. In a later analysis, co-occurring TCRs were grouped using DBSCAN, with TCRdist sequence similarity added in when clustering inside HLA-allele-positive subsets. Co-occurrence clustering excluded repertoires with fewer than 30,000 or more than 120,000 public chains, plus five with anomalous nucleotide sharing. As stored in TCRdb, this immuneACCESS dataset retains in-frame rearrangements with V and J assigned. A fraction of the clones does not appear; measured against another copy, unresolved V genes explain less than half of the discrepancy, and the remainder lacks a known reason. That table gives V, J and clone size, and the DNA gave D and trimming. A total of some 110,000 clones appear in this sample, 75% of them only once. The ten largest clones take up 1.5% to 2% of the sample.

Sequencing used PBMCs. The rearrangement combines TRBV19 with TRBJ2-2; the D segment could be TRBD1, given 6 matching bases. The origin of this receptor is a young woman in good health and CMV-seronegative. The nucleotide sequence is given as TGTGCCACTGGACAGACAAACACCGGGGAGCTGTTTTTT. Its protein reads: CATGQTNTGELFF.